The source of this TCR beta chain is a study of CD8+CD57+ T cells in acquired aplastic anemia. As for the study in general: Each DNA sample taken from sorted CD4+ and CD8+ cells came to around 2.9 ug on average.

Flow cytometry had shown expanded CD8+CD57+ cells in the patients chosen for sequencing. CDR3 length: 15 residues. The V gene end was trimmed by 6 bases and the J gene end by 8 bases; junction bases not matched to a gene: 13. CDR1 and CDR2 from the germline V gene are DFQATT and SNEGSKA (reference sequence). The template for TCR beta VDJ and CDR3 sequence profiling was genomic DNA. TCRdb ran MiXCR on the reads and lists one entry per CDR3 protein. Of around 220,000 distinct CDR3 sequences in the sample, under 50% were seen once. The specimen sequenced was sorted CD4+, CD8+, or CD8+CD57+ T cells (not recorded which) from PBMCs. The gene calls are TRBV20-1 and TRBJ1-4; 9 bases map to TRBD1. The sequence derives from a human donor with aplastic anemia. CDR3 bases: TGCAGTGCCCACACCCCGAGGACAGGGGCAGAAAAACTGTTTTTT. Protein product: CSAHTPRTGAEKLFF.